Presented here are 19 T cell receptor beta chains from one specimen sequenced in a study of T cell changes during pregnancy in multiple sclerosis. This table comes from immunoSEQ multiplex PCR, and its TCRdb copy is limited to in-frame clones, with some not included. The sample has around 63,000 clones, 91% seen once. The sample here was peripheral blood, taken after pregnancy. The receptors originated from a female donor in good health, enrolled as a control in a pregnancy study.

J is TRBJ1-5 and V is TRBV4-2; TRBD1 matches at 7 bases. V dropped 1 base and J dropped 1; count of bases not matched to a gene: 4. Germline-derived CDR1 and CDR2 are LGHNA and YNFKEQ. The CDR3 runs 16 residues. CDR3 sequence: CASSQVGTASNQPQHF. The CDR3 region has the DNA TGTGCCAGCAGCCAAGTAGGGACAGCCAGCAATCAGCCCCAGCATTTT.

The rearrangement joins TRBV14 to TRBJ2-5; the D gene is possibly TRBD1 (5 bases). V was trimmed by 6 bases and J by 0 bases, leaving 11 bases between them. Germline lookup yields CDR1 SGHDN and CDR2 FVKESK. The CDR3 extends over 14 amino acids. The CDR3 spells CASSISRDQETQYF. The CDR3 nucleotides read TGTGCCAGCAGTATCAGCAGGGACCAAGAGACCCAGTACTTC. Full variable domain (missing parts from reference TRBV14 and TRBJ2-5): EAGVTQFPSHSVIEKGQTVTLRCDPISGHDNLYWYRRVMGKEIKFLLHFVKESKQDESGMPNNRFLAERTGGTYSTLKVQPAELEDSGVYFCASSISRDQETQYFGPGTRLLVL.

The chain employs TRBV18 and TRBJ1-5; D perhaps matches TRBD1 (5 bases). V gave up 4 bases and J gave up 4 bases, with 14 bases separating them. The CDR3 has 15 residues. Germline lookup yields CDR1 KGHSH and CDR2 LQKENI. The chain's CDR3 is CASSQNGGLNQPQHF. DNA for the CDR3: TGTGCCAGCTCACAAAACGGGGGACTGAATCAGCCCCAGCATTTT.

This chain links TRBV23-1 with TRBJ1-3, with TRBD1 matching 8 bases. TRBV23-1 is identified as an open reading frame with a role that is uncertain. The CDR3 has 15 amino acids. Trimming at V came to 9 bases and at J to 7 bases, leaving 14 bases not matched to a gene. The CDR3 DNA sequence: TGCGCCAGACTCAAGGGACAGGCTAACGCCAACACCATATATTTT. Translation gives CARLKGQANANTIYF.

This clone was observed a few times. V usage is TRBV11-3 and J usage is TRBJ2-3; 8 nucleotides align to TRBD1. Per germline, CDR1 SGHNT and CDR2 YENEEA. J was trimmed by 3 bases and V by 4 bases; bases with no gene match: 3. The CDR3 runs 14 residues. The CDR3 DNA reads TGTGCCAGCAGCTCGCGGACAGGGACAGATACGCAGTATTTT. It codes for CASSSRTGTDTQYF.

The CDR3 coding sequence is TGTGCCAGCTCACCACCCCTCTCTCCTTCTGGGGCCAACGTCCTGACTTTC. Protein product: CASSPPLSPSGANVLTF. The V call is TRBV18, the J call TRBJ2-6; D unresolved. Looked up from germline, CDR1 is KGHSH and CDR2 is LQKENI. Trimming cost V 0 bases and J 1 base, with 10 bases left between them. The CDR3 spans 17 residues.

The chain has TRBV5-1 and TRBJ2-7, with D possibly matching TRBD2 (7 bases). V was clipped by 6 bases and J by 3 bases, with 19 bases between them. The CDR3 consists of 15 residues. The V gene's germline CDR1 is SGHRS and CDR2 YFSETQ. The CDR3 bases are TGCGCCAGCACCGAGGGGGGGCGAGTACTCTACGAGCAGTACTTC. Translated: CASTEGGRVLYEQYF.

The chain combines TRBV9 with TRBJ2-1, with TRBD2 matching 9 bases. This CDR3 is built from 16 residues. CDR1 is SGDLS, CDR2 YYNGEE, per germline. Germline trimming cut 3 bases from V and 5 bases from J; bases unmatched to any gene: 9. The CDR3 here is CASSGSAGGPNNEQFF. The CDR3 DNA reads as TGTGCCAGCAGCGGGTCAGCGGGGGGCCCGAACAATGAGCAGTTCTTC.

The rearrangement uses TRBV4-2 and TRBJ2-7, with D uncertain. V was clipped by 0 bases and J by 6 bases, with 9 bases between them. Germline CDR1 is LGHNA and CDR2 is YNFKEQ. The CDR3 covers 13 residues. This chain's CDR3 is CASSQDGRGEQYF. The CDR3 DNA reads TGTGCCAGCAGCCAAGATGGGCGTGGCGAGCAGTACTTC.

The V call is TRBV15, the J call TRBJ1-1; possible D gene TRBD1, 5 bases. The V end lost 0 bases, the J end lost 11 bases, and 10 bases lay between the germline ends. Germline assignment: CDR1 LNHNV and CDR2 YYDKDF (reference sequence). The CDR3 has 12 residues. The CDR3 bases are TGTGCCACCAGCAGAGATGTTGGGGGGGCTTTCTTT. Translated: CATSRDVGGAFF.

J is TRBJ2-1 and V is TRBV4-3; unclear D gene. V dropped 0 bases and J dropped 2 bases, with 5 bases sitting between them. The germline V gene has CDR1 LGHNA and CDR2 YSLEER. The CDR3 consists of 14 residues. The CDR3 is CASSQELTYNEQFF. Here the CDR3 DNA reads TGCGCCAGCAGCCAAGAACTTACCTACAATGAGCAGTTCTTC.

The chain joins TRBV4-2 to TRBJ2-3; no clear D gene. Germline-derived CDR1 and CDR2 are LGHNA and YNFKEQ. The CDR3 is made up of 14 amino acids. Trimming shortened V by 0 bases and J by 0 bases, and 4 bases separated the two germline ends. CDR3 loop: CASSQDRSTDTQYF. The CDR3 nucleotides are TGTGCCAGCAGCCAAGACCGTAGCACAGATACGCAGTATTTT.

This chain joins TRBV19 and TRBJ2-5, with D perhaps TRBD1 (5 bases). The germline gives CDR1 LNHDA, CDR2 SQIVND (reference sequence). V was clipped by 6 bases and J by 2 bases, with 16 bases between them. The CDR3 contains 15 residues. In DNA form, the CDR3 reads TGTGCCAGTAGCAGAGCCCAGACAGAGCAAGAGACCCAGTACTTC. Translation: CASSRAQTEQETQYF.

The chain recombines TRBV13 with TRBJ2-2; D is possibly TRBD1 (6 bases). CDR1 is PRHDT and CDR2 is FYEKMQ in the germline V gene (reference sequence). V lost 5 bases and J 4 bases, leaving 14 bases between the germline ends. The length of the CDR3 is 15 residues. Written as DNA, the CDR3 is TGTGCCAGCAGCCGGGGACAATCGGGCACCGGGGAGCTGTTTTTT. The encoded protein is CASSRGQSGTGELFF.

This clone was seen once. The rearrangement joins TRBV29-1 to TRBJ1-2, with TRBD1 as a possible D gene (6 bases). The CDR3 extends over 13 amino acids. Trimming pared 5 bases from V and 3 bases from J, leaving 13 bases between. CDR1 is SQVTM and CDR2 is ANQGSEA in the germline V gene. The CDR3 here is CSVRQDEHYGYTF. DNA for the CDR3: TGCAGCGTTAGACAGGACGAGCACTATGGCTACACCTTC.

The chain carries TRBV4-3 and TRBJ2-1; 8 bases are shared with TRBD1. The CDR3 is 17 amino acids. The V gene end was trimmed by 0 bases and the J gene end by 2 bases; junction bases not matched to a gene: 6. CDR1 is LGHNA and CDR2 is YSLEER in the germline V gene. In nucleotides, the CDR3 is TGCGCCAGCAGCCAAGACCCCGGACAGGGCCCCTACAATGAGCAGTTCTTC. Residues: CASSQDPGQGPYNEQFF.

The CDR3 DNA follows: TGTGCCAGCAGCTTTAGGTCTGGGGGGGACACTGAAGCTTTCTTT. Its protein is CASSFRSGGDTEAFF. The chain couples TRBV7-2 to TRBJ1-1, with D perhaps matching TRBD1 (5 bases). This CDR3 region has 15 residues. Trimming removed 3 bases at V and 3 bases at J, with 14 bases between. Germline CDR1 SGHTA, CDR2 FQGNSA.

The J gene is TRBJ2-2, the V gene TRBV29-1, with D possibly matching TRBD2 (7 bases). Germline V CDR1 and CDR2: SQVTM, ANQGSEA. This CDR3 contains 13 residues. V lost 4 bases and J 5 bases, leaving 11 bases between the germline ends. For the CDR3, the DNA is TGCAGCGTTGGGGCGGGGGCGACCGGGGAGCTGTTTTTT. Its translation: CSVGAGATGELFF.

The rearrangement joins TRBV7-2 to TRBJ1-3, with a weak D call TRBD1 (5 bases). There are 16 residues in the CDR3. V shed 3 bases and J shed 3 bases, with 15 bases lying between them. Germline loops: CDR1 SGHTA, CDR2 FQGNSA. CDR3 sequence: CASSLSQGTGGNTIYF. In DNA form, the CDR3 reads TGTGCCAGCAGCTTGTCGCAGGGTACGGGTGGAAACACCATATATTTT.